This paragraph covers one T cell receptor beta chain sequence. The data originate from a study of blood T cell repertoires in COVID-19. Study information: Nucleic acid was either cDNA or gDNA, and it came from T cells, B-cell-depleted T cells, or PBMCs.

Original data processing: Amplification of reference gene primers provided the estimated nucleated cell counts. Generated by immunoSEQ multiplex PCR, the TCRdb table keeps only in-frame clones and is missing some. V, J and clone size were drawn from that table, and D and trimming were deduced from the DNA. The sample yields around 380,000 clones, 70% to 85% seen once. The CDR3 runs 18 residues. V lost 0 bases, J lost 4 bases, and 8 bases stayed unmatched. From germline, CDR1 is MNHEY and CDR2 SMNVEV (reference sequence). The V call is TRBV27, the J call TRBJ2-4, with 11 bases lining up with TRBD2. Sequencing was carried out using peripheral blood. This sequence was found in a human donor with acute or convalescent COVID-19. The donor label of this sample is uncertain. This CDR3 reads CASSLSFVSGGAKNIQYF. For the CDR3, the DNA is TGTGCCAGCAGTTTATCTTTTGTTAGCGGGGGGGCGAAAAACATTCAGTACTTC.